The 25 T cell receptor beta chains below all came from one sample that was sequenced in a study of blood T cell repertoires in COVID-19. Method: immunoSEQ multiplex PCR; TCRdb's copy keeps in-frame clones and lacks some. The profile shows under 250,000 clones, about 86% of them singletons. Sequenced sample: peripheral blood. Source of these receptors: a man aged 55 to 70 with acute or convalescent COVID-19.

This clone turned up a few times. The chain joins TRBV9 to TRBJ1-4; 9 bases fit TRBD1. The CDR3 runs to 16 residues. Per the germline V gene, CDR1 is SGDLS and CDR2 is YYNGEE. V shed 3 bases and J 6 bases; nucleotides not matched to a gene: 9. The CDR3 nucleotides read TGTGCCAGCAGCGCACAGGGGGCCTCGATGTATGAAAAACTGTTTTTT. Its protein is CASSAQGASMYEKLFF.

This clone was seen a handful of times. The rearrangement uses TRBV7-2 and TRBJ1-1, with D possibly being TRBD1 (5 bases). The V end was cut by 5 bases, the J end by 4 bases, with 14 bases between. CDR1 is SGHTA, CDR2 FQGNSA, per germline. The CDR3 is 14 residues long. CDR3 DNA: TGTGCCAGCAGCCCTCGTCGGGGGACCACTGAAGCTTTCTTT. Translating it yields CASSPRRGTTEAFF.

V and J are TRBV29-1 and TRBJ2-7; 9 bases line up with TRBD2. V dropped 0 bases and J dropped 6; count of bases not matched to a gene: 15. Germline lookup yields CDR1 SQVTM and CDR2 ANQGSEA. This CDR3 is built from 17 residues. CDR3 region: CSVEDRGRAGGPGEQYF. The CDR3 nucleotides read TGCAGCGTTGAAGACCGAGGACGCGCGGGAGGGCCTGGCGAGCAGTACTTC.

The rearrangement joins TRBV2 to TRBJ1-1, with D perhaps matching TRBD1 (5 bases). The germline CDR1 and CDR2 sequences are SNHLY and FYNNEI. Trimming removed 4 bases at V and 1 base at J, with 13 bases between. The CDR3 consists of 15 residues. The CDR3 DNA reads TGTGCCAGCAGTGTACAGGTCGCTCCGAACACTGAAGCTTTCTTT. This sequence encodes CASSVQVAPNTEAFF.

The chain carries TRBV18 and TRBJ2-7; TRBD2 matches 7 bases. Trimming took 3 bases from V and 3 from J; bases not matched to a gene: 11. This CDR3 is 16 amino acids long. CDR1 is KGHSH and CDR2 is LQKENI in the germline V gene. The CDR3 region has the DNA TGTGCCAGCTCACCGGTTCTAGCGGAGACAATCTACGAGCAGTACTTC. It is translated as CASSPVLAETIYEQYF.

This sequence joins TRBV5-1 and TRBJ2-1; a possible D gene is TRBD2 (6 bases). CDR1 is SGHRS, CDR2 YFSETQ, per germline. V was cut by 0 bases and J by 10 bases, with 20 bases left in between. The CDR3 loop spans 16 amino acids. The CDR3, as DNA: TGCGCCAGCAGCTTGGAAGAGACTAGGGGTTCCGGGGAGCAGTTCTTC. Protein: CASSLEETRGSGEQFF. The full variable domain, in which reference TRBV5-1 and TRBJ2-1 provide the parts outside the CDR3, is KAGVTQTPRYLIKTRGQQVTLSCSPISGHRSVSWYQQTPGQGLQFLFEYFSETQRNKGNFPGRFSGRQFSNSRSEMNVSTLELGDSALYLCASSLEETRGSGEQFFGPGTRLTVL.

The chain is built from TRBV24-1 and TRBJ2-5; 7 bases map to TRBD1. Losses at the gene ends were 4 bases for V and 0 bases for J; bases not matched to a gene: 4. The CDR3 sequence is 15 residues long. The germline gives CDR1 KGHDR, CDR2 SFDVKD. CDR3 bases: TGTGCCACCAGTGACGGACAGGAGTACCAAGAGACCCAGTACTTC. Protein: CATSDGQEYQETQYF.

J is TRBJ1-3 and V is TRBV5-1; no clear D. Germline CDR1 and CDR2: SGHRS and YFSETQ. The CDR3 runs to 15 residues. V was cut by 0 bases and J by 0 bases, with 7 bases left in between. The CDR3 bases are TGCGCCAGCAGCTTGGGCGAGAGCTCTGGAAACACCATATATTTT. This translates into CASSLGESSGNTIYF.

The CDR3 nucleotides read TGTGCCAGCAGTATTCTAGCGGGTGCCTACAATGAGCAGTTCTTC. Amino acid sequence: CASSILAGAYNEQFF. This rearrangement joins TRBV6-2 or TRBV6-3 to TRBJ2-1; 8 nucleotides line up with TRBD2. In germline, CDR1 is MNHEY, CDR2 SVGEGT. After removal of 5 bases from V and 2 bases from J, the junction contained 5 bases not matched to a gene. The CDR3 totals 15 residues.

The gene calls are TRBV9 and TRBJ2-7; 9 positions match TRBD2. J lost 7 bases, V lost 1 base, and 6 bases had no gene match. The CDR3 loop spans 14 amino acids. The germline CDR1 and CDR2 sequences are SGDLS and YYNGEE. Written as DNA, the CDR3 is TGTGCCAGCAGCGTATCGGGTAGCGGGGGTGAGCAGTACTTC. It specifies CASSVSGSGGEQYF.

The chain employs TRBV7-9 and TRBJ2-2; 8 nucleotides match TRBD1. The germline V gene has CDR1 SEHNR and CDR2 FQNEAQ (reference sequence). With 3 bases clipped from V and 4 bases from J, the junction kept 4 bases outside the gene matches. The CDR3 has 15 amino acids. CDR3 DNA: TGTGCCAGCAGCTTCAAGACAGGGGCCACCGGGGAGCTGTTTTTT. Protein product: CASSFKTGATGELFF.

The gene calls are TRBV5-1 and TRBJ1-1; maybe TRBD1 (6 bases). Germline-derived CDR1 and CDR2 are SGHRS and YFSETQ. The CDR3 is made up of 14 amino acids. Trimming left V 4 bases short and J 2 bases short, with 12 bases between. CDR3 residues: CASSTDRPNTEAFF. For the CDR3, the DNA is TGCGCCAGCAGCACGGACAGACCAAACACTGAAGCTTTCTTT.

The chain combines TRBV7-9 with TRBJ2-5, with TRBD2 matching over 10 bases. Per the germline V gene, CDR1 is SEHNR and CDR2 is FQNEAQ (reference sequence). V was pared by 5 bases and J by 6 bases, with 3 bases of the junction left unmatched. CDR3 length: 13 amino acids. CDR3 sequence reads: CASSPSGRKTQYF. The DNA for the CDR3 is TGTGCCAGCAGCCCTAGCGGGAGAAAGACCCAGTACTTC.

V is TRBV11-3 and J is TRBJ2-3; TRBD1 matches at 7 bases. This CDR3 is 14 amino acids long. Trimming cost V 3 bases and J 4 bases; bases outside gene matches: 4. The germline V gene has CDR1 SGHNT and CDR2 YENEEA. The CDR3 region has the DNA TGTGCCAGCAGCTTCCGGACAGGATCAGATACGCAGTATTTT. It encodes CASSFRTGSDTQYF.

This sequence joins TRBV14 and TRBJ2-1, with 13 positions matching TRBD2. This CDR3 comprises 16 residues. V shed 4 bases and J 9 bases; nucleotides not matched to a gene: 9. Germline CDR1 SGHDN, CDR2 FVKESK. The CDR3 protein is CASSRPTSGRAGEQFF. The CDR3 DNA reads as TGTGCCAGCAGCCGGCCTACTAGCGGGAGGGCCGGTGAGCAGTTCTTC.

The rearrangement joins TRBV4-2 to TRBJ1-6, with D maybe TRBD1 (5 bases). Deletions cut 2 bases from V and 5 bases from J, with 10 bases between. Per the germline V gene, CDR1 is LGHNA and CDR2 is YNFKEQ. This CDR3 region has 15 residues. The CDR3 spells CASSQPDTNNSPLHF. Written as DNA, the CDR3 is TGTGCCAGCAGCCAACCGGACACAAATAATTCACCCCTCCACTTT.

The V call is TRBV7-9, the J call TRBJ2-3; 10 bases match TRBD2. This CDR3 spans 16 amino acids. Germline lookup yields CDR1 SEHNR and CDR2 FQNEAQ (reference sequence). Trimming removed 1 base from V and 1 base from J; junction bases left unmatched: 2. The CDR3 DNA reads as TGTGCCAGCAGCTTAGGAGGACTAGCGGGCACAGATACGCAGTATTTT. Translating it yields CASSLGGLAGTDTQYF.

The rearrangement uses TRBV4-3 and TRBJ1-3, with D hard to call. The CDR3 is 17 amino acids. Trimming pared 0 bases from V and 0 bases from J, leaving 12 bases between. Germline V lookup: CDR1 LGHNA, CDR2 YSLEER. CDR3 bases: TGCGCCAGCAGCCAAGAACACAGATTGCTCTCTGGAAACACCATATATTTT. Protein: CASSQEHRLLSGNTIYF.

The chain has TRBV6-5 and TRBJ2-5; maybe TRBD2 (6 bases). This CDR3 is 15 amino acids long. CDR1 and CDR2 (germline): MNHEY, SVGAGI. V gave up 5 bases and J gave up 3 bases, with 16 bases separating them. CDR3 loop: CASSPPGRGEETQYF. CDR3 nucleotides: TGTGCCAGCAGTCCCCCCGGGCGGGGTGAAGAGACCCAGTACTTC.

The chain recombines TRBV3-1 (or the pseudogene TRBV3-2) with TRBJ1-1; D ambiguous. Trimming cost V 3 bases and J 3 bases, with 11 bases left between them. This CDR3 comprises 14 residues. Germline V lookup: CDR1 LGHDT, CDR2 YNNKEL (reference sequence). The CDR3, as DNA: TGTGCCAGCAGCCATCCCAGCGGGGACACTGAAGCTTTCTTT. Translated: CASSHPSGDTEAFF.

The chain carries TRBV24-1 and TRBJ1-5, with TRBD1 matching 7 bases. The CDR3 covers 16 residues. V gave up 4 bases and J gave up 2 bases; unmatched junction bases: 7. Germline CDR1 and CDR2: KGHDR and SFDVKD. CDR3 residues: CATSDPGQPGNQPQHF. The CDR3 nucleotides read TGTGCCACCAGTGACCCGGGACAGCCCGGCAATCAGCCCCAGCATTTT.

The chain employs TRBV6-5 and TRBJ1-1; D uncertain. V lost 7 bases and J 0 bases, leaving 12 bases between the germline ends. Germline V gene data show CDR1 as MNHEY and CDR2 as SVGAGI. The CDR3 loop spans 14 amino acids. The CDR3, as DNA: TGTGCCAGCACCCCCCCAGGAATGAACACTGAAGCTTTCTTT. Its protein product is CASTPPGMNTEAFF.

The DNA for the CDR3 is TGTGCCAGCAGCCCCCGGGGATACCACACAGATACGCAGTATTTT. It yields the protein CASSPRGYHTDTQYF. The chain recombines TRBV7-2 with TRBJ2-3; tentative D call: TRBD2 (5 bases). From germline, CDR1 is SGHTA and CDR2 FQGNSA. The CDR3 loop spans 15 amino acids. The V and J ends lost 5 bases and 2 bases respectively, with 14 bases between them. The variable domain in full, with the rest retrieved from reference TRBV7-2 and TRBJ2-3, is GAGVSQSPSNKVTEKGKDVELRCDPISGHTALYWYRQSLGQGLEFLIYFQGNSAPDKSGLPSDRFSAERTGGSVSTLTIQRTQQEDSAVYLCASSPRGYHTDTQYFGPGTRLTVL.

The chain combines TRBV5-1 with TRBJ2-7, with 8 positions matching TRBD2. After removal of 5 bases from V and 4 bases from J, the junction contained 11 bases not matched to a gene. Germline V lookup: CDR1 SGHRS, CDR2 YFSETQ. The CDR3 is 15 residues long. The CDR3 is CASRTGTSSIYEQYF. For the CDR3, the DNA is TGCGCCAGCAGGACCGGGACTAGTAGCATTTACGAGCAGTACTTC.

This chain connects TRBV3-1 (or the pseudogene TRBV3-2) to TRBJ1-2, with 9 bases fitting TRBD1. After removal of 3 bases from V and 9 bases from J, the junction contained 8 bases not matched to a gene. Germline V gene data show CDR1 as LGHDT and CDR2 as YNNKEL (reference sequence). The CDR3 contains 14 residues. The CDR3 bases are TGTGCCAGCAGCCAGGGACAGGGAGGTGTCTGCTACACCTTC. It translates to CASSQGQGGVCYTF.